This TCR beta chain was retrieved from a study of regulatory T cells in long-lasting Graves disease. Sample time point: newly diagnosed GD, antithyroid drugs for less than 3 months. The TCR library used RNA extracted from PBMCs. With iRepertoire HTBI primers and Arm-PCR of CDR3 regions, TCR beta libraries were built. MiXCR, applied by TCRdb to the multiplex PCR reads, yields one record per CDR3 protein. Of about half a million distinct CDR3 sequences listed, around 11% are singletons. V lost 5 bases and J lost 0; bases outside the gene matches: 4. The CDR3 is 17 amino acids. Germline loops: CDR1 MNHNS, CDR2 SASEGT. These data were likewise used in another study, on T cells in Graves' hyperthyroidism and ophthalmopathy.

The chain is built from TRBV6-1 and TRBJ2-6; 10 nucleotides align to TRBD1. The TCR was taken from a young woman with Graves disease. Sequenced material: peripheral blood mononuclear cells (PBMCs), taken at new diagnosis, from a patient treated with antithyroid drugs. The CDR3 sequence is CASSRQGAYSGANVLTF. CDR3 bases: TGTGCCAGCAGTCGACAGGGGGCTTACTCTGGGGCCAACGTCCTGACTTTC.